This entry concerns a single T cell receptor beta chain. Its specificity is not known. The junction shows a germline mismatch at one end, possibly a read error. This sample was taken from a study of molecular identifiers for immune sequencing clone quantification. Whole-study context: Four of five RNA aliquots from approximately 22,000 or 94,000 naive CD8 T cells were sequenced. General observations from the study: Spiked Jurkat TCR RNA equivalent to one cell reportedly surfaced among some 1 million naive cells. Naive cells had under 1% of molecules in clones above 20 RNA copies, effectors over 98%.

The V gene's germline CDR1 is SNHLY and CDR2 FYNNEI. CDR3 length: 13 residues. TCRdb re-called the PCR reads with MiXCR, one entry per CDR3 protein. The sample has more than 300,000 distinct CDR3 sequences; roughly a fifth are singletons. Specimen: naive CD8+ T cells from blood, with Jurkat cell RNA spiked in. Described subset: FACS-sorted CD8+CD4-CCR7+CD45RA+ naive T cells. The sequence was obtained from a human donor in good health. Some libraries in this study had Jurkat cell RNA spiked in. This chain connects TRBV2 to TRBJ2-1; the D call may be TRBD1 or TRBD2 (5 bases each). The CDR3 here is CTSSDGAYDEQFF. In DNA form, the CDR3 reads TGTACCAGCAGTGACGGGGCCTACGATGAGCAGTTCTTC.